The 6 T cell receptor beta chains below were found in one sample sequenced in a study of blood T cell repertoires in COVID-19. The data were produced by immunoSEQ multiplex PCR, yet TCRdb's version contains in-frame clones alone and is incomplete. The table has about 41,000 clones, around nine tenths seen once. The sample comprised peripheral blood. These receptors all stem from a man in his sixties with acute or convalescent COVID-19.

The chain employs TRBV5-3 and TRBJ1-6; the D is unclear. TRBV5-3 is an open reading frame, and its role is uncertain. Trimming took off 5 bases at V and 4 bases at J, with 13 bases between the two ends. The CDR3 consists of 15 residues. The CDR3 region has the DNA TGTGCCAGAAGTACAAAGGACTTATATAATTCACCCCTCCACTTT. Amino acids: CARSTKDLYNSPLHF.

The rearrangement joins TRBV7-2 to TRBJ2-3; D perhaps matches TRBD2 (7 bases). The CDR3 totals 16 residues. The V gene's germline CDR1 is SGHTA and CDR2 FQGNSA. Trimming left V 1 base short and J 1 base short, with 12 bases between. The CDR3 sequence: CASSLVAGAGTDTQYF. As DNA, the CDR3 is TGTGCCAGCAGCTTAGTTGCGGGGGCGGGCACAGATACGCAGTATTTT.

V usage is TRBV18 and J usage is TRBJ1-2; D is uncertain. This CDR3 contains 13 residues. Germline values: CDR1 KGHSH, CDR2 LQKENI. The V end was cut by 3 bases, the J end by 5 bases, with 10 bases between. The CDR3 DNA is TGTGCCAGCTCACCCTGGGCAGAGTATGGCTACACCTTC. Protein product: CASSPWAEYGYTF. Variable domain in full (rest from reference TRBV18 and TRBJ1-2): NAGVMQNPRHLVRRRGQEARLRCSPMKGHSHVYWYRQLPEEGLKFMVYLQKENIIDESGMPKERFSAEFPKEGPSILRIQQVVRGDSAAYFCASSPWAEYGYTFGSGTRLTVV.

This clone showed up just a few times. V is TRBV9 and J is TRBJ1-3; D is perhaps TRBD1 (5 bases). The CDR3 totals 16 residues. Germline values: CDR1 SGDLS, CDR2 YYNGEE. Trimming cost V 0 bases and J 0 bases, with 10 bases left between them. The CDR3 here is CASSVDTGSSGNTIYF. The CDR3 nucleotides read TGTGCCAGCAGCGTAGATACAGGTAGCTCTGGAAACACCATATATTTT. Complete variable domain (other parts from reference TRBV9 and TRBJ1-3): DSGVTQTPKHLITATGQRVTLRCSPRSGDLSVYWYQQSLDQGLQFLIQYYNGEERAKGNILERFSAQQFPDLHSELNLSSLELGDSALYFCASSVDTGSSGNTIYFGEGSWLTVV.

This clone was observed once. The J gene is TRBJ1-2, the V gene TRBV10-1; the D gene is possibly TRBD1 (5 bases). Germline CDR1 WNHNN, CDR2 SYGVQD (reference sequence). The CDR3 runs 14 residues. Trimming left V 2 bases short and J 2 bases short, with 9 bases between. The CDR3 is CASSEGAYNYGYTF. The CDR3 nucleotides read TGCGCCAGCAGTGAGGGGGCCTACAACTATGGCTACACCTTC.

This clone was observed a handful of times. V and J are TRBV30 and TRBJ1-4, with a possible D match to TRBD1 (6 bases). The germline gives CDR1 GTSNPN, CDR2 SVGIG (reference sequence). The CDR3 length is 16 residues. V gave up 2 bases and J gave up 0 bases, with 13 bases separating them. The CDR3 DNA is TGTGCCTGGAGTTTAGACAGGTTGACAACTAATGAAAAACTGTTTTTT. As protein: CAWSLDRLTTNEKLFF.